One sample yielded the 15 T cell receptor beta chains listed below, sequenced in a study of T-cell memory formation after mild COVID-19. From the 5' RACE reads, TCRdb called clonotypes with MiXCR, one entry per CDR3 protein. The repertoire consists of hundreds of thousands of distinct CDR3 sequences, with roughly 18% occurring once and the leading ten covering 9.5% to 15%. Input material: PBMCs or a T cell subset sorted from them (not recorded which). The origin of the receptors is an adult woman who had mild COVID-19 (a few samples of this study predate the infection). Cell type and time point are not known.

This clonotype was seen more than once but under ten times. This rearrangement joins TRBV23-1 to TRBJ2-7; TRBD1 agrees at 10 bases. TRBV23-1 qualifies as an ORF whose function is uncertain. Unmatched junction bases numbered 8, after V lost 9 bases and J lost 3 bases. This CDR3 has 14 residues. CDR3 loop: CARRGGQGGYEQYF. DNA for the CDR3: TGCGCCAGGAGAGGAGGACAGGGGGGCTACGAGCAGTACTTC.

Only a few counts were recorded for this clonotype. V gene TRBV11-3 combines with J gene TRBJ2-1; D is unclear. Germline CDR1 reads SGHNT; CDR2 reads YENEEA. The CDR3 consists of 13 residues. The V end lost 1 base, the J end lost 6 bases, and 7 bases lay between the germline ends. The CDR3 protein is CASSLVTINEQFF. As DNA, the CDR3 is TGTGCCAGCAGCTTAGTGACGATCAATGAGCAGTTCTTC.

The sample holds a few counts of this clonotype. The chain couples TRBV3-1 to TRBJ1-2; a weak D match, TRBD1 (6 bases). The CDR3 sequence is 14 residues long. Deletions cut 4 bases from V and 0 bases from J, with 9 bases between. Per the germline V gene, CDR1 is LGHDT and CDR2 is YNNKEL (reference sequence). This CDR3 reads CASSLGQSNYGYTF. The CDR3 DNA reads TGTGCCAGCAGCCTCGGACAGTCTAACTATGGCTACACCTTC.

This rearrangement joins TRBV12-3 or TRBV12-4 to TRBJ2-1; maybe TRBD1 (7 bases). This CDR3 comprises 16 residues. V dropped 5 bases and J dropped 6 bases, with 20 bases sitting between them. DNA for the CDR3: TGTGCCAGCAGTGCTACGACTAGGGGGCGCGTCAATGAGCAGTTCTTC. Protein product: CASSATTRGRVNEQFF.

This clonotype has only a few counts. The V call is TRBV6-2 or TRBV6-3, the J call TRBJ2-7; TRBD2 matches 9 bases. Germline assignment: CDR1 MNHEY and CDR2 SVGEGT. Trimming cost V 2 bases and J 6 bases; bases outside gene matches: 5. This CDR3 has 14 amino acids. CDR3 DNA sequence: TGTGCCAGCAGTTACCTAGCGGGATATGTCGAGCAGTACTTC. Translation: CASSYLAGYVEQYF.

This sequence joins TRBV3-1 and TRBJ1-4, with TRBD1 as a possible D gene (5 bases). Germline V lookup: CDR1 LGHDT, CDR2 YNNKEL (reference sequence). V gave up 4 bases and J gave up 3 bases, with 9 bases separating them. This CDR3 is 14 amino acids long. The CDR3 sequence: CASSRAGANEKLFF. The CDR3 bases are TGTGCCAGCAGCCGCGCGGGGGCTAATGAAAAACTGTTTTTT.

This clonotype was observed a handful of times. V and J are TRBV7-8 and TRBJ2-7; 12 bases are shared with TRBD1. The V and J ends lost 5 bases and 2 bases, in that order; junction bases with no gene match: 4. In germline, CDR1 is SGHVS, CDR2 FQNEAQ. This CDR3 spans 15 amino acids. CDR3 sequence reads: CASSLWDRGPYEQYF. Here the CDR3 DNA reads TGTGCCAGCAGCCTATGGGACAGGGGGCCCTACGAGCAGTACTTC.

This clonotype was counted ten times or more. The rearrangement uses TRBV12-3 or TRBV12-4 and TRBJ2-6; D remains ambiguous. Between the trimmed V and J ends, which lost 8 bases and 1 base, there was a span of 6 bases. CDR3 length: 13 amino acids. CDR3 region: CASQGSGANVLTF. CDR3 in DNA: TGTGCCAGCCAAGGGTCTGGGGCCAACGTCCTGACTTTC.

This clonotype has just a few counts. V usage is TRBV12-3 or TRBV12-4 and J usage is TRBJ1-5, with TRBD1 matching 10 bases. The ends lost 3 bases at V and 6 bases at J; junction bases unmatched: 8. The CDR3 sequence is 16 residues long. The CDR3 bases are TGTGCCAGCAGTTTCGGGACAGGGGAGAACGGTCAGCCCCAGCATTTT. It encodes CASSFGTGENGQPQHF.

The J gene is TRBJ2-5, the V gene TRBV11-2, with a possible D match to TRBD2 (6 bases). From germline, CDR1 is SGHAT and CDR2 FQNNGV. Trimming removed 3 bases from V and 5 bases from J, with 10 bases in between. The CDR3 is 13 amino acids. Here the CDR3 DNA reads TGTGCCAGCAGCTTTGGGGGGACGGAGACCCAGTACTTC. Protein sequence: CASSFGGTETQYF.

The rearrangement uses TRBV14 and TRBJ1-1; D is undetermined. Deletions cut 7 bases from V and 3 bases from J, with 15 bases between. This CDR3 contains 14 residues. Germline CDR1 and CDR2: SGHDN and FVKESK. CDR3 sequence: CASNRLPGDTEAFF. In DNA form, the CDR3 reads TGTGCCAGCAACCGACTCCCTGGGGACACTGAAGCTTTCTTT.

The rearrangement joins TRBV5-6 to TRBJ1-2; weak D call: TRBD1 (6 bases). V was trimmed by 4 bases and J by 3 bases, leaving 16 bases between them. The CDR3 consists of 15 residues. CDR1 and CDR2 (germline): SGHDT, YYEEEE. The CDR3 DNA reads TGTGCCAGCAGCCGCCGGGACACGGGACACTATGGCTACACCTTC. It translates to CASSRRDTGHYGYTF.

The sample holds a few counts of this clonotype. The chain recombines TRBV29-1 with TRBJ1-1, with D unresolved. Per the germline V gene, CDR1 is SQVTM and CDR2 is ANQGSEA. The CDR3 has 13 amino acids. Deletions cut 4 bases from V and 0 bases from J, with 9 bases between. The CDR3 DNA reads TGCAGCGTTGTCAGGAGAATGAACACTGAAGCTTTCTTT. Translation gives CSVVRRMNTEAFF.

This rearrangement joins TRBV5-4 to TRBJ2-4, with TRBD1 matching 9 bases. The CDR3 totals 19 residues. The germline V gene encodes CDR1 SGHNT and CDR2 YYREEE (reference sequence). After removal of 3 bases from V and 0 bases from J, the junction contained 13 bases not matched to a gene. The CDR3 reads CASSSLRDREAPAKNIQYF. CDR3 nucleotides: TGTGCCAGCAGCTCCCTCCGGGACAGGGAAGCTCCAGCCAAAAACATTCAGTACTTC.

V gene TRBV2 combines with J gene TRBJ2-3; TRBD1 aligns across 9 bases. The CDR3 contains 14 residues. Germline loops: CDR1 SNHLY, CDR2 FYNNEI. Germline trimming cut 5 bases from V and 4 bases from J; bases unmatched to any gene: 4. The chain's CDR3 is CASSPTGGADTQYF. The CDR3, as DNA: TGTGCCAGCAGTCCGACAGGGGGGGCAGATACGCAGTATTTT.